This T cell receptor beta chain was captured in a study of spatial heterogeneity in lung cancer. At the level of the study: Strong correlation was found between tumor-region TCR transcript counts and a T cell module score from matched bulk RNA-seq. In the raw reads, each unique TCR and UMI combination was present more than ten times on average.

Time point specified: sample taken at primary tumor resection. The donors were 72 patients with non-small cell lung cancer that was early-stage and untreated. This clonotype is labeled medium-sized (0.01 to 0.1%). Antigen specificity is unknown. This CDR3 region has 17 residues. The junction had 11 bases not matched to a gene; V was cut back by 4 bases and J by 0 bases. The germline gives CDR1 LGHDT, CDR2 YNNKEL (reference sequence). Individually, TCR cDNA molecules were each labelled with a unique molecular identifier. TCRdb fed the 5' RACE reads into MiXCR, producing one record per CDR3 protein. The sample lists some 4,000 distinct CDR3 sequences, around 5% seen once, with about 13% in the top ten. General observations from the study: One measure, the expanded intratumoral alpha and beta TCR count, tracked tumor mutation counts.

The rearrangement joins TRBV3-1 to TRBJ1-1; 7 bases fit TRBD1. This clonotype was sampled from a female donor with early-stage non-small cell lung cancer. The sequencing here drew on lung tumor tissue, taken at surgery. The CDR3 loop reads CASSLRRGQRMNTEAFF. CDR3 nucleotide sequence: TGTGCCAGCAGCCTTAGAAGGGGACAGAGAATGAACACTGAAGCTTTCTTT. Full variable domain (missing parts from reference TRBV3-1 and TRBJ1-1): DTAVSQTPKYLVTQMGNDKSIKCEQNLGHDTMYWYKQDSKKFLKIMFSYNNKELIINETVPNRFSPKSPDKAHLNLHINSLELGDSAVYFCASSLRRGQRMNTEAFFGQGTRLTVV.